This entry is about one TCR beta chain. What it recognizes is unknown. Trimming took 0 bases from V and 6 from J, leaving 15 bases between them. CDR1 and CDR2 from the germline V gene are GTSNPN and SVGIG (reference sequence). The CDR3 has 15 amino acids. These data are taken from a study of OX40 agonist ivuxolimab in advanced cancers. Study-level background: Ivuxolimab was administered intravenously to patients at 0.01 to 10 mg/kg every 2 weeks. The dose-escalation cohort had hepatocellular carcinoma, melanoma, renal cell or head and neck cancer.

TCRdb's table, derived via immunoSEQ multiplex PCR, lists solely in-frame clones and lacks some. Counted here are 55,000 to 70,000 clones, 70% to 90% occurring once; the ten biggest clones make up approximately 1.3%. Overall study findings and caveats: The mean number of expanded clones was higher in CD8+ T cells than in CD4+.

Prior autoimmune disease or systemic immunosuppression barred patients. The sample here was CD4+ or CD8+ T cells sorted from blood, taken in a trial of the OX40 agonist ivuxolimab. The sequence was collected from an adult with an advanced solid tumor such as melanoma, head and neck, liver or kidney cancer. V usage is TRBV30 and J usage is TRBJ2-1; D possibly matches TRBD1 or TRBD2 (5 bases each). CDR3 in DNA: TGTGCCTGGAGTGTTGGGGCTAGTGGGACCAATGAGCAGTTCTTC. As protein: CAWSVGASGTNEQFF.